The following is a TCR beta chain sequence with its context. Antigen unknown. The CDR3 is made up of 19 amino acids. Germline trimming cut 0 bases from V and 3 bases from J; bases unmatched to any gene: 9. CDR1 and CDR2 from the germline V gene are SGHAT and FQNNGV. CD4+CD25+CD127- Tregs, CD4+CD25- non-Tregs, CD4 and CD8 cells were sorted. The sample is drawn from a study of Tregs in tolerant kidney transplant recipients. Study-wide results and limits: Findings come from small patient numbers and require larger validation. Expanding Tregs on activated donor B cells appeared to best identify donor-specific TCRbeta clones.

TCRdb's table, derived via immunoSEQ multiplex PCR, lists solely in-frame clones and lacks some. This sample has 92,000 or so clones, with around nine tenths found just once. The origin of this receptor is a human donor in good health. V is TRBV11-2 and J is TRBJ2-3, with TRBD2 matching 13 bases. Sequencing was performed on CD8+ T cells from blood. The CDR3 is CASSLDPTSGGPLTDTQYF. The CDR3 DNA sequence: TGTGCCAGCAGCTTAGATCCGACTAGCGGGGGGCCGTTGACAGATACGCAGTATTTT.